The 32 T cell receptor beta chains in this list originate from one sample, sequenced in a study of blood T cell repertoires in COVID-19 (dated by TCRdb to 2018 to 2020). The method behind the library was the immunoSEQ multiplex PCR assay. As stored in TCRdb, this immuneACCESS dataset retains in-frame rearrangements with V and J assigned. A fraction of the clones does not appear; measured against another copy, unresolved V genes explain less than half of the discrepancy, and the remainder lacks a known reason. The sample table shows 440,000 or so clones, and 75% to 90% are seen once. The top ten clones comprise approximately 1.5% of the sample. Source material: peripheral blood. Receptors originate from a woman aged 35 to 49 with COVID-19, enrolled during active disease.

This clone has only one observation. V gene TRBV12-3 or TRBV12-4 combines with J gene TRBJ1-2; 7 nucleotides agree with TRBD1. V shed 6 bases, J shed 4 bases, and the junction held 5 bases outside the gene matches. CDR3 length: 13 residues. CDR3 DNA: TGTGCCAGCAGCCAGGGGGGAGGCTATGGCTACACCTTC. This codes for CASSQGGGYGYTF.

V usage is TRBV5-1 and J usage is TRBJ2-2, with D perhaps matching TRBD2 (6 bases). This CDR3 region has 14 residues. The V gene's germline CDR1 is SGHRS and CDR2 YFSETQ. Trimming removed 2 bases from V and 4 bases from J, with 9 bases in between. CDR3 residues: CASSFQGGTGELFF. CDR3 DNA sequence: TGCGCCAGCAGCTTCCAGGGAGGCACCGGGGAGCTGTTTTTT.

The CDR3 spells CASSFGGPPADTQYF. CDR3 nucleotide sequence: TGTGCCAGCAGCTTCGGCGGGCCGCCGGCAGATACGCAGTATTTT. The chain recombines TRBV5-4 with TRBJ2-3; D may be TRBD2 (5 bases). This CDR3 is 15 amino acids long. V was pared by 2 bases and J by 4 bases, with 14 bases between. The germline gives CDR1 SGHNT, CDR2 YYREEE (reference sequence).

This rearrangement joins TRBV7-6 to TRBJ2-2, with D possibly TRBD2 on 5 matching bases. The length of the CDR3 is 16 residues. Trimming took 5 bases from V and 0 from J, leaving 13 bases between them. Per germline, CDR1 SGHVS and CDR2 FNYEAQ. Written as DNA, the CDR3 is TGTGCCAGCAGCCTCACCTGGCGGGCGAACACCGGGGAGCTGTTTTTT. Translating it yields CASSLTWRANTGELFF.

This clone was found once. This rearrangement joins TRBV7-2 to TRBJ1-2; TRBD1 agrees at 8 bases. The CDR3 has 15 residues. CDR1 is SGHTA, CDR2 FQGNSA, per germline. V lost 3 bases to trimming and J lost 4 bases; unmatched junction nucleotides: 7. The CDR3 is CASSFDRGHSYGYTF. The CDR3 DNA reads as TGTGCCAGCAGCTTCGACAGGGGACATTCCTATGGCTACACCTTC.

The chain combines TRBV19 with TRBJ1-3; 11 bases map to TRBD1. This CDR3 contains 15 residues. Unmatched junction bases numbered 8, after V lost 10 bases and J lost 3 bases. Germline V gene lookup returns CDR1 LNHDA and CDR2 SQIVND (reference sequence). DNA of the CDR3: TGTGCCACCACACGGACAGGGGGCTTTGGAAACACCATATATTTT. Residues: CATTRTGGFGNTIYF.

V and J are TRBV6-2 or TRBV6-3 and TRBJ1-5, with D possibly matching TRBD1 (5 bases). V was pared by 0 bases and J by 1 base, with 13 bases between. The CDR3 length is 17 residues. CDR1 is MNHEY and CDR2 is SVGEGT in the germline V gene. The CDR3 DNA sequence: TGTGCCAGCAGTTACTCGTTAGGAGGGGACAGCAATCAGCCCCAGCATTTT. It yields the protein CASSYSLGGDSNQPQHF.

The rearrangement uses TRBV7-2 and TRBJ2-7, with TRBD2 matching over 10 bases. Germline CDR1 and CDR2: SGHTA and FQGNSA. The J segment lost 3 bases and the V segment lost 1 base, leaving 15 bases of the junction unmatched. The CDR3 is 19 amino acids. In DNA, the CDR3 is TGTGCCAGCAGCTTAGTTCCCCTCTTAGCGGGGGGCGGAGGCTACGAGCAGTACTTC. The encoded protein is CASSLVPLLAGGGGYEQYF.

The V and J genes are TRBV7-2 and TRBJ2-2; the match to TRBD2 covers 10 bases. Germline values: CDR1 SGHTA, CDR2 FQGNSA. Trimming at V came to 6 bases and at J to 6 bases, leaving 13 bases not matched to a gene. The CDR3 is 17 amino acids. The CDR3 nucleotides are TGTGCCAGCAGTTCAGACATTACTAGCGGGAAGGCCGGGGAGCTGTTTTTT. Protein sequence: CASSSDITSGKAGELFF.

The rearrangement joins TRBV5-1 to TRBJ2-5; 9 positions match TRBD1. Looked up from germline, CDR1 is SGHRS and CDR2 is YFSETQ. The CDR3 is 17 amino acids. Trimming removed 0 bases from V and 2 bases from J; junction bases left unmatched: 8. The CDR3 DNA sequence: TGCGCCAGCAGCTTGGGGGTGACAGGGGGTTTGCAAGAGACCCAGTACTTC. It translates to CASSLGVTGGLQETQYF.

This clone has just a few counts. The chain employs TRBV18 and TRBJ1-1; TRBD1 matches at 8 bases. Germline values: CDR1 KGHSH, CDR2 LQKENI. There are 13 residues in the CDR3. The ends lost 3 bases at V and 8 bases at J; junction bases unmatched: 5. In DNA, the CDR3 is TGTGCCAGCTCACCCACAGGGGGAGTAGAAGCTTTCTTT. It yields the protein CASSPTGGVEAFF.

This clone was seen just once. DNA for the CDR3: TGTGCCAGCAGTCCAGGCTCCGGGGAGCTGTTTTTT. This codes for CASSPGSGELFF. This chain connects TRBV12-3 or TRBV12-4 to TRBJ2-2; D uncertain. The CDR3 sequence is 12 residues long. V lost 5 bases and J 6 bases, leaving 7 bases between the germline ends.

This clone has more than one count but fewer than ten. This chain uses TRBV19 with TRBJ1-1; D ambiguous. CDR1 LNHDA and CDR2 SQIVND come from the germline V gene (reference sequence). This CDR3 spans 11 amino acids. The CDR3 region has the DNA TGTGTTAGGAGGCAGTACACTGAAGCTTTCTTT. Its translation is CVRRQYTEAFF. Together with reference TRBV19 and TRBJ1-1, the CDR3 gives the full variable domain: DGGITQSPKYLFRKEGQNVTLSCEQNLNHDAMYWYRQDPGQGLRLIYYSQIVNDFQKGDIAEGYSVSREKKESFPLTVTSAQKNPTAFYLCVRRQYTEAFFGQGTRLTVV.

The chain uses TRBV28 and TRBJ2-5; 7 bases are a match to TRBD2. V trimming: 7 bases; J trimming: 5 bases; junction bases outside the gene matches: 7. Germline V CDR1 and CDR2: MDHEN, SYDVKM. This CDR3 has 13 residues. The CDR3, as DNA: TGTGCCAGCAATGGGGGGGGACGGGAGACCCAGTACTTC. Encoded protein: CASNGGGRETQYF.

V usage is TRBV12-3 or TRBV12-4 and J usage is TRBJ1-1, with a weak D call TRBD1 (5 bases). Trimming removed 7 bases at V and 8 bases at J, with 11 bases between. This CDR3 comprises 11 residues. The CDR3 nucleotides read TGTGCCAGCAAAACAGGAAGCGAAGCTTTCTTT. Translation gives CASKTGSEAFF.

The gene calls are TRBV11-1 and TRBJ1-2, with a weak D call TRBD1 (5 bases). V lost 5 bases, J lost 3 bases, and 10 bases lay in between. Germline V CDR1 and CDR2: SGHAT, FQDESV (reference sequence). The CDR3 covers 13 residues. The DNA of the CDR3 is TGTGCCAGCAGCCTCGGCAGGGACTATGGCTACACCTTC. This sequence encodes CASSLGRDYGYTF.

This chain uses TRBV5-4 with TRBJ2-4; 8 bases are a match to TRBD2. The CDR3 consists of 17 residues. V gave up 7 bases and J gave up 0 bases; unmatched junction bases: 12. In germline, CDR1 is SGHNT, CDR2 YYREEE (reference sequence). The DNA for the CDR3 is TGTGCCAGCGGGGATGTGGGCGGGGGGCGAGCCAAAAACATTCAGTACTTC. This sequence encodes CASGDVGGGRAKNIQYF.

V gene TRBV5-1 combines with J gene TRBJ2-6; D not certain. Looked up from germline, CDR1 is SGHRS and CDR2 is YFSETQ. This CDR3 is built from 16 residues. Trimming cost V 0 bases and J 0 bases, with 7 bases left between them. The CDR3 DNA sequence: TGCGCCAGCAGCTTGGTCAGAACCTCTGGGGCCAACGTCCTGACTTTC. Translating it yields CASSLVRTSGANVLTF.

The chain couples TRBV7-8 to TRBJ2-7, with 8 nucleotides matching TRBD1. Germline-derived CDR1 and CDR2 are SGHVS and FQNEAQ. The CDR3 length is 13 residues. The V segment lost 5 bases and the J segment 3 bases; nucleotides outside the gene matches: 3. The CDR3 loop reads CASSQDRDYEQYF. The CDR3 region has the DNA TGTGCCAGCAGCCAGGACAGGGACTACGAGCAGTACTTC.

The rearrangement links TRBV20-1 to TRBJ2-7; 8 bases agree with TRBD2. The CDR3 runs to 16 residues. CDR1 and CDR2 (germline): DFQATT, SNEGSKA (reference sequence). Unmatched junction bases numbered 10, after V lost 3 bases and J lost 0 bases. The CDR3 sequence: CSASYPAGGSSYEQYF. Written as DNA, the CDR3 is TGCAGTGCTAGTTACCCGGCGGGAGGTAGCTCCTACGAGCAGTACTTC.

The V and J genes are TRBV18 and TRBJ2-7, with a weak D call TRBD2 (6 bases). This CDR3 spans 13 amino acids. Germline values: CDR1 KGHSH, CDR2 LQKENI. Trimming cost V 6 bases and J 7 bases, with 16 bases left between them. The CDR3 coding sequence is TGTGCCAGCTCGCGCGACCCGGCGGGGGAGCAGTACTTC. It specifies CASSRDPAGEQYF.

The chain has TRBV7-3 and TRBJ1-4; the match to TRBD1 covers 8 bases. Losses at the gene ends were 5 bases for V and 8 bases for J; bases not matched to a gene: 10. Germline lookup yields CDR1 SGHTA and CDR2 FQGTGA. This CDR3 is built from 15 residues. In nucleotides, the CDR3 is TGTGCCAGCAGCGATCTTACTAACAGGGGGGAAAAACTGTTTTTT. This sequence encodes CASSDLTNRGEKLFF.

V usage is TRBV7-6 and J usage is TRBJ2-2, with TRBD2 identical over 12 bases. The CDR3 spans 16 residues. The J segment lost 6 bases and the V segment lost 6 bases, leaving 8 bases of the junction unmatched. The V gene's germline CDR1 is SGHVS and CDR2 FNYEAQ. The CDR3 coding sequence is TGTGCCAGCAGTCCACTAGCGGGAGGCGATCCCGGGGAGCTGTTTTTT. Encoded protein: CASSPLAGGDPGELFF.

The rearrangement joins TRBV25-1 to TRBJ1-4; weak D call: TRBD1 (5 bases). The CDR3 sequence is 14 residues long. The germline CDR1 and CDR2 sequences are MGHDK and SYGVNS. Trimming took off 7 bases at V and 7 bases at J, with 16 bases between the two ends. CDR3 DNA sequence: TGTGCCAGCACCGGGGGAGGGGTAGGTGAAAAACTGTTTTTT. Protein sequence: CASTGGGVGEKLFF.

This chain's CDR3 is CAISESGSSEAEAFF. The CDR3, as DNA: TGTGCCATCAGTGAGTCGGGCAGTAGCGAGGCTGAAGCTTTCTTT. The V gene is TRBV10-3, the J gene TRBJ1-1; D gene unclear. This CDR3 is built from 15 residues. V gave up 0 bases and J gave up 6 bases, with 14 bases separating them. CDR1 and CDR2 from the germline V gene are ENHRY and SYGVKD.

The gene calls are TRBV5-1 and TRBJ2-1; perhaps TRBD2 as D (5 bases). Trimming shortened V by 4 bases and J by 7 bases, and 12 bases separated the two germline ends. Germline CDR1 is SGHRS and CDR2 is YFSETQ. The CDR3 spans 13 residues. CDR3: CASSLDPGNEQFF. DNA for the CDR3: TGCGCCAGCAGCCTGGACCCGGGGAATGAGCAGTTCTTC.

This clone showed up just once. This rearrangement joins TRBV28 to TRBJ2-7, with TRBD1 matching 12 bases. CDR3 length: 14 amino acids. Germline CDR1 is MDHEN and CDR2 is SYDVKM. The V and J ends lost 2 bases and 6 bases, in that order; junction bases with no gene match: 2. CDR3 coding DNA: TGTGCCAGCAGTTTAGGGACAGGGGGCGCCGAGCAGTACTTC. Translating it yields CASSLGTGGAEQYF.

This chain connects TRBV4-1 to TRBJ1-4, with D possibly matching TRBD1 (6 bases). This CDR3 comprises 18 residues. The V end lost 1 base, the J end lost 1 base, and 16 bases lay between the germline ends. Germline V gene data show CDR1 as MGHRA and CDR2 as YSYEKL. This chain's CDR3 is CASSQVYGDRKTNEKLFF. The CDR3 DNA reads TGCGCCAGCAGCCAAGTATATGGCGACAGGAAAACTAATGAAAAACTGTTTTTT.

The V gene is TRBV24-1, the J gene TRBJ1-5; D is perhaps TRBD1 (6 bases). Trimming removed 4 bases from V and 1 base from J, with 13 bases in between. Germline-derived CDR1 and CDR2 are KGHDR and SFDVKD. This CDR3 comprises 16 residues. The CDR3, as DNA: TGTGCCACCAGTGACCCCTCAGGGGACAGCAATCAGCCCCAGCATTTT. Encoded protein: CATSDPSGDSNQPQHF.

V and J are TRBV19 and TRBJ2-1; 11 bases are shared with TRBD2. The CDR3 covers 17 residues. V dropped 5 bases and J dropped 2; count of bases not matched to a gene: 8. Germline V gene lookup returns CDR1 LNHDA and CDR2 SQIVND (reference sequence). The DNA of the CDR3 is TGTGCCAGTAGTCCCCCGGGACTAGCGGCCCCCTACAATGAGCAGTTCTTC. It translates to CASSPPGLAAPYNEQFF.

The rearrangement uses TRBV7-3 and TRBJ1-4, with TRBD1 matching over 8 bases. The V gene's germline CDR1 is SGHTA and CDR2 FQGTGA. V dropped 6 bases and J dropped 5; count of bases not matched to a gene: 8. This CDR3 has 15 amino acids. The CDR3 here is CASSRTGGVNEKLFF. In DNA form, the CDR3 reads TGTGCCAGCAGTCGCACAGGGGGTGTGAATGAAAAACTGTTTTTT.

V gene TRBV28 combines with J gene TRBJ1-1; D unclear. The germline CDR1 and CDR2 sequences are MDHEN and SYDVKM. This CDR3 contains 14 residues. V was clipped by 5 bases and J by 0 bases, with 10 bases between them. The CDR3 DNA sequence: TGTGCCAGCAGTCAGATTCTTATGAACACTGAAGCTTTCTTT. Translation gives CASSQILMNTEAFF.